This T cell receptor (beta chain) was obtained from a study of shared clonotypes between healthy human individuals. This CDR3 spans 14 amino acids. Deletions cut 0 bases from V and 10 bases from J, with 14 bases between. The germline CDR1 and CDR2 sequences are SGHNT and YYREEE (reference sequence). Genomic DNA from each subset was divided evenly over several immunoSEQ plates. The assay was immunoSEQ multiplex PCR, and TCRdb's table has in-frame clones only and misses some. The data contain some 2,000,000 clones, about 95% of them singletons. The J gene is TRBJ1-3, the V gene TRBV5-4; D is possibly TRBD1 (5 bases). Sequencing was carried out using naive CD4+ T cells sorted from blood. Subset described: CD45RA+ positively selected. The TCR comes from a man aged 18 to 29 in good health. This chain's CDR3 is CASSLEGARRTIYF. The CDR3 bases are TGTGCCAGCAGCTTGGAAGGGGCCCGACGGACCATATATTTT.